These 3 T cell receptor beta chains share one sample of origin, sequenced in a study of human T cells and chemical hapten exposure. TCRdb ran MiXCR on the RACE reads and lists one entry per CDR3 protein. This table has under 45,000 distinct CDR3 sequences, 5.5% appearing once. As to time point: healthy volunteer bleed at 6 weeks. Total RNA was extracted from unfractionated whole blood. The sequenced sample consisted of whole blood. The source of these receptors is a human donor in good health. Some clones in this sample may be carry-over from other donors' samples.

This clonotype was detected ten times or more. The gene calls are TRBV7-6 and TRBJ2-7; D unresolved. V dropped 3 bases and J dropped 1 base, with 10 bases sitting between them. Germline V gives CDR1 SGHVS, CDR2 FNYEAQ. This CDR3 region has 14 residues. In DNA, the CDR3 is TGTGCCAGCAGCTTGAGCGACGGATCCTACGAGCAGTACTTC. Protein: CASSLSDGSYEQYF.

This clonotype was seen repeatedly, ten times or more. The chain couples TRBV4-3 to TRBJ2-5, with a weak D call TRBD1 (6 bases). This CDR3 has 16 amino acids. Trimming pared 4 bases from V and 4 bases from J, leaving 19 bases between. Germline V gene sequence: CDR1 LGHNA, CDR2 YSLEER. The CDR3 DNA is TGCGCCAGCAGCCCGCGCTGGGGGCGGATGGGAGAGACCCAGTACTTC. It encodes CASSPRWGRMGETQYF.

This clonotype was seen ten or more times. The chain uses TRBV6-6 and TRBJ2-3; no definite D call. Trimming stripped 5 bases from V and 7 bases from J, with 16 bases between. Germline V gene sequence: CDR1 MNHNY, CDR2 SVGAGI (reference sequence). This CDR3 spans 14 amino acids. The CDR3 sequence is CASSPSRTFHTQYF. CDR3 coding DNA: TGTGCCAGCAGTCCTTCGCGGACGTTTCATACGCAGTATTTT.